This passage covers 7 T cell receptor beta chains from one sample sequenced in a study of cytomegalovirus exposure and HLA in healthy donors. Data came from immunoSEQ multiplex PCR; TCRdb stores just in-frame clones and leaves some out. The data hold approximately 160,000 clones, with about 89% observed a single time. What was sequenced was PBMCs. Receptors originate from a woman between 18 and 29 years old in good health and CMV-seropositive.

This clone was seen a few times. The rearrangement links TRBV30 to TRBJ1-5; D is possibly TRBD1 (6 bases). The germline gives CDR1 GTSNPN, CDR2 SVGIG (reference sequence). Trimming pared 3 bases from V and 4 bases from J, leaving 31 bases between. The CDR3 spans 20 residues. The DNA for the CDR3 is TGTGCCTGGAGCCACTTCCCGGGGGGGCAGGCGCCCTTCAAAAATCAGCCCCAGCATTTT. Its protein product is CAWSHFPGGQAPFKNQPQHF.

V is TRBV28 and J is TRBJ2-1; TRBD1 is a possible D gene (7 bases). Germline V gene data show CDR1 as MDHEN and CDR2 as SYDVKM. The V end was cut by 6 bases, the J end by 3 bases, with 30 bases between. The length of the CDR3 is 20 residues. The CDR3 spells CASSGFVQGVGRLGYNEQFF. The CDR3 nucleotides read TGTGCCAGCAGCGGCTTCGTTCAGGGGGTTGGGAGGTTAGGCTACAATGAGCAGTTCTTC.

The chain is built from TRBV5-4 and TRBJ1-5; 9 bases fit TRBD1. The junction had 12 bases not matched to a gene; V was cut back by 4 bases and J by 13 bases. CDR3 size: 14 residues. CDR1 SGHNT and CDR2 YYREEE come from the germline V gene (reference sequence). The CDR3 nucleotides are TGTGCCAGCAGCCCAGGGACAGGGAAGGGGGATCAGCATTTT. Protein: CASSPGTGKGDQHF.

This chain joins TRBV4-1 and TRBJ2-1, with unresolved D. CDR1 MGHRA and CDR2 YSYEKL come from the germline V gene. V was cut by 2 bases and J by 3 bases, with 2 bases left in between. The CDR3 consists of 12 residues. CDR3 DNA sequence: TGCGCCAGCAGCCAACTCTACAATGAGCAGTTCTTC. This codes for CASSQLYNEQFF.

This clone was counted once. The chain uses TRBV9 and TRBJ2-7, with 7 bases identical to TRBD1. J was trimmed by 5 bases and V by 4 bases; bases with no gene match: 12. The CDR3 extends over 15 amino acids. Germline V lookup: CDR1 SGDLS, CDR2 YYNGEE. CDR3 nucleotides: TGTGCCAGCAGCAGAGATGGACAGGTCAATAACGAGCAGTACTTC. Translated, it gives CASSRDGQVNNEQYF. The variable domain in full, with the rest retrieved from reference TRBV9 and TRBJ2-7, is DSGVTQTPKHLITATGQRVTLRCSPRSGDLSVYWYQQSLDQGLQFLIQYYNGEERAKGNILERFSAQQFPDLHSELNLSSLELGDSALYFCASSRDGQVNNEQYFGPGTRLTVT.

This clone has only one observation. This chain links TRBV4-2 with TRBJ1-4; D is perhaps TRBD1 (6 bases). Trimming left V 3 bases short and J 8 bases short, with 25 bases between. This CDR3 is 18 amino acids long. CDR1 LGHNA and CDR2 YNFKEQ come from the germline V gene. The CDR3 sequence: CASSHPSGAGMSEEKLFF. DNA of the CDR3: TGTGCCAGCAGCCATCCCTCAGGGGCCGGGATGAGTGAGGAAAAACTGTTTTTT.

This chain connects TRBV28 to TRBJ1-2, with 8 positions matching TRBD1. Germline V CDR1 and CDR2: MDHEN, SYDVKM. The CDR3 totals 12 residues. The trim removed 4 bases at V and 7 bases at J, leaving 2 bases unmatched. This CDR3 reads CASSSGGSGYTF. CDR3 nucleotides: TGTGCCAGCAGTTCAGGGGGCTCTGGCTACACCTTC.